The clone carrying this T cell receptor (beta chain) was seen more than once but under ten times. The library was built from about 370 ng RNA with molecular barcoded adaptors for alpha/delta and beta/gamma chains. One entry per CDR3 protein results from TCRdb running MiXCR on the reads. The table lists 90,000 or so distinct CDR3 sequences, roughly 21% of them singletons. Germline CDR1 is SGHRS and CDR2 is YFSETQ. With 0 bases removed from V and 5 bases from J, the gap between germline ends came to 7 bases. CDR3 length: 13 residues. The data were obtained in a study of read filtering for tumor transcriptome and immune sequencing. Overall study context: Revised staging placed eight or nine patients in R-ISS I, some 17 in II, 6 or 7 in III. IR-seq gave about 3.5 to 10.27 million TCR reads per sample; RNA-seq gave about 75 to 1,400.

V is TRBV5-1 and J is TRBJ2-3; D is undetermined. This sequence originates from a donor aged 40 or over with multiple myeloma. Specimen: a population of CD138-negative cells sorted from bone marrow. CDR3 nucleotides: TGCGCCAGCAGCTTGGTTCCCGGAGATACGCAGTATTTT. Translation: CASSLVPGDTQYF.